The following is a T cell receptor (beta chain) sequence with its context. Germline-derived CDR1 and CDR2 are SQVTM and ANQGSEA. This CDR3 comprises 14 residues. Unmatched junction bases numbered 10, after V lost 6 bases and J lost 4 bases. The data are from a study of blood T cell repertoires in COVID-19. Overall study context: Samples came from the United States, Italy and Spain, spanning acute and convalescent COVID-19.

As handled by the study authors: Researchers report that nucleated cell counts were estimated from reference gene primer amplification. Only in-frame clones appear in the TCRdb table, and some are missing; sequencing was by immunoSEQ multiplex PCR. That table is the source of V, J and clone size, and D and trimming were worked out from the DNA. The sample lists some 190,000 clones, about 80% occurring once. The chain has TRBV29-1 and TRBJ1-2, with TRBD1 matching 8 bases. This sequence was found in a woman in her fifties or sixties with COVID-19, enrolled during active disease. Sequenced material: peripheral blood. The CDR3 here is CSVLGQDPVYGYTF. CDR3 in DNA: TGCAGCGTCCTGGGACAGGACCCCGTCTATGGCTACACCTTC.